What follows are 22 T cell receptor beta chains derived from one specimen sequenced in a study of T cells in Graves' hyperthyroidism and ophthalmopathy (dated by TCRdb to the late 2010s). Libraries were built with multiplex PCR. Sequencing took place on an Illumina HiSeq 2000. The TCR beta CDR3 regions were amplified from the RNA transcripts. The TCR CDR3 was subjected to a first round of RT-PCR using the HTBI primer set and the Qiagen OneStep RT-PCR kit. TCRdb cleaned the public reads at Q25 with fastp, built clones with MiXCR and kept in-frame beta chains. Rows matching on CDR3 protein sequence are summarized as one entry with the most common DNA and genes. Across this sample there are about 560,000 distinct CDR3 sequences, with 15% to 20% seen only once. Around 19% of the sample is in the top ten clones. Specimen: blood. The receptor set was obtained from a woman between 18 and 29 years old with Graves' hyperthyroidism.

This clonotype has a handful of counts. This sequence joins TRBV6-2 or TRBV6-3 and TRBJ1-2; D is unclear. The ends were cut back, 8 bases at V and 4 bases at J, with 8 bases in the middle. Germline CDR1 MNHEY, CDR2 SVGEGT. The CDR3 totals 11 residues. The CDR3 DNA reads TGTGCCAGCGCGACAATCTATGGCTACACCTTC. Protein: CASATIYGYTF.

This clonotype has only a few counts. The chain carries TRBV20-1 and TRBJ2-7, with 12 bases lining up with TRBD2. Germline trimming cut 5 bases from V and 4 bases from J; bases unmatched to any gene: 12. This CDR3 comprises 16 residues. CDR1 and CDR2 (germline): DFQATT, SNEGSKA (reference sequence). This chain's CDR3 is CSAEASGRAYFYEQYF. CDR3 nucleotides: TGCAGTGCTGAGGCTAGCGGGAGGGCTTACTTTTACGAGCAGTACTTC.

In its sample, this clonotype was seen a few times. The chain couples TRBV7-9 to TRBJ1-1; D is possibly TRBD1 (5 bases). The V gene lost 1 base and the J gene lost 5 bases, with 11 bases spanning the gap. This CDR3 is built from 14 residues. Germline V gene data show CDR1 as SEHNR and CDR2 as FQNEAQ (reference sequence). The CDR3 bases are TGTGCCAGCAGCTTAGAGGGACGTCGGACTGAAGCTTTCTTT. It translates to CASSLEGRRTEAFF.

This clonotype has ten or more counts. The rearrangement links TRBV27 to TRBJ2-7; 8 bases are a match to TRBD1. CDR3 length equals 15 residues. Germline V gene lookup returns CDR1 MNHEY and CDR2 SMNVEV (reference sequence). V lost 5 bases, J lost 2 bases, and 8 bases stayed unmatched. The DNA of the CDR3 is TGTGCCAGCAGTCTCGGACAGGGATGGGCCTACGAGCAGTACTTC. Amino acid sequence: CASSLGQGWAYEQYF.

The chain has TRBV29-1 and TRBJ1-3; 8 bases fit TRBD1. This CDR3 has 12 amino acids. CDR1 is SQVTM, CDR2 ANQGSEA, per germline. V was clipped by 8 bases and J by 9 bases; unmatched bases: 9. The CDR3 sequence: CSPWTGPSTIYF. DNA of the CDR3: TGCAGCCCCTGGACAGGGCCGAGCACCATATATTTT.

The chain carries TRBV19 and TRBJ1-2; 7 nucleotides match TRBD1. After removal of 7 bases from V and 0 bases from J, the junction contained 5 bases not matched to a gene. Germline CDR1 is LNHDA and CDR2 is SQIVND (reference sequence). The CDR3 is 14 residues long. Here the CDR3 reads CASKSQGTNYGYTF. In nucleotides, the CDR3 is TGTGCCAGTAAGTCACAGGGGACTAACTATGGCTACACCTTC.

This clonotype was found many times. The junction and the germline gene differ at one end; a read error may be behind it. The chain couples TRBV5-1 to TRBJ2-3; D is perhaps TRBD1 (6 bases). The CDR3 is made up of 15 amino acids. From germline, CDR1 is SGHRS and CDR2 YFSETQ. The DNA of the CDR3 is TGTGCCAGCAGCTTATCAGGGGTTGGTACAGATACGCAGTATTTT. It encodes CASSLSGVGTDTQYF.

V gene TRBV18 combines with J gene TRBJ2-2, with 12 bases aligning to TRBD2. There are 15 residues in the CDR3. Germline CDR1 KGHSH, CDR2 LQKENI. The J segment lost 9 bases and the V segment lost 3 bases, leaving 5 bases of the junction unmatched. The CDR3, as DNA: TGTGCCAGCTCACCGAGGACTAGCGGGAACAGGGAGCTGTTTTTT. Residues: CASSPRTSGNRELFF.

This chain uses TRBV19 with TRBJ2-5, with TRBD2 identical over 9 bases. The DNA end is a closer match to TRBJ2-1, so the J assignment may be wrong. Germline V gene data show CDR1 as LNHDA and CDR2 as SQIVND (reference sequence). The CDR3 has 13 amino acids. The CDR3 region is CASSLVAGDDQFF. For the CDR3, the DNA is TGTGCCAGTAGTCTGGTAGCGGGAGACGACCAGTTCTTC.

This chain links TRBV20-1 with TRBJ1-2; weak D call: TRBD1 (6 bases). The CDR3 contains 14 residues. Germline-derived CDR1 and CDR2 are DFQATT and SNEGSKA (reference sequence). The V gene lost 3 bases and the J gene lost 6 bases, with 17 bases spanning the gap. CDR3 bases: TGCAGTGCTAGTACTCCCGGGGGCCCAAATGGCTACACCTTC. Encoded protein: CSASTPGGPNGYTF.

This clonotype was seen at least ten times. The chain joins TRBV20-1 to TRBJ2-7, with D unclear. With 5 bases removed from V and 3 bases from J, the gap between germline ends came to 11 bases. The CDR3 runs 12 residues. Germline V gives CDR1 DFQATT, CDR2 SNEGSKA (reference sequence). CDR3 coding DNA: TGCAGTGCTGGCCGGGCGTTCTACGAGCAGTACTTC. It codes for CSAGRAFYEQYF.

A remark on this clonotype: This sequence may be a read error, since a much larger clone differs from it by one base. The V call is TRBV20-1, the J call TRBJ2-1; 8 positions match TRBD2. The CDR3 runs to 15 residues. From germline, CDR1 is DFQATT and CDR2 SNEGSKA (reference sequence). CDR3 coding DNA: TGCAATGCTAGAGATCCGGGAGGGCCTTACGATGAGCAGTTCTTC. It codes for CNARDPGGPYDEQFF.

This clonotype was recorded many times. The J gene is TRBJ2-7, the V gene TRBV6-5, with D possibly being TRBD1 or TRBD2 (5 bases each). Trimming removed 0 bases at V and 2 bases at J, with 8 bases between. This CDR3 region has 14 residues. Germline loops: CDR1 MNHEY, CDR2 SVGAGI. CDR3 DNA sequence: TGTGCCAGCAGTTACTCGTGGGGGACCTACGAGCAGTACTTC. It translates to CASSYSWGTYEQYF.

This clonotype was seen at least ten times. The chain joins TRBV20-1 to TRBJ1-5; D is ambiguous. The CDR3 contains 15 residues. The germline V gene encodes CDR1 DFQATT and CDR2 SNEGSKA (reference sequence). V was trimmed by 3 bases and J by 0 bases, leaving 12 bases between them. The CDR3 DNA follows: TGCAGTGCTAGTGAGACACAGAATAGCAATCAGCCCCAGCATTTT. Translation gives CSASETQNSNQPQHF.

In its sample, this clonotype was seen many times. The chain uses TRBV20-1 and TRBJ1-1, with a weak D call TRBD1 (6 bases). CDR3 length: 13 amino acids. CDR1 is DFQATT, CDR2 SNEGSKA, per germline (reference sequence). Deletions cut 3 bases from V and 11 bases from J, with 19 bases between. In nucleotides, the CDR3 is TGCAGTGCTAGCCGGGACATCCTTCCTTCCGCTTTCTTT. Its translation: CSASRDILPSAFF.

This clonotype was counted at least ten times. This rearrangement joins TRBV20-1 to TRBJ1-6, with TRBD1 identical over 7 bases. The CDR3 spans 14 residues. Germline V gives CDR1 DFQATT, CDR2 SNEGSKA (reference sequence). The V segment lost 2 bases and the J segment 6 bases; nucleotides outside the gene matches: 4. CDR3 DNA: TGCAGTGCTAGACCCGACAGGGTTAATTCACCCCTCCACTTT. The encoded protein is CSARPDRVNSPLHF.

As for this clonotype: This could be a read error, since a much larger clone is one nucleotide away. This chain links TRBV5-1 with TRBJ1-3; TRBD1 might be the D (5 bases). The CDR3 runs 17 residues. CDR1 is SGHRS and CDR2 is YFSETQ in the germline V gene. V dropped 0 bases and J dropped 4 bases, with 17 bases sitting between them. Here the CDR3 reads CASSLEGRAYGGNTIYF. The CDR3 nucleotides read TGCGCCAGCAGCTTGGAGGGACGCGCCTATGGGGGAAACACCATATATTTT.

Many counts were recorded for this clonotype. The gene calls are TRBV10-1 and TRBJ1-6, with D perhaps matching TRBD1 (6 bases). Trimming cost V 5 bases and J 5 bases, with 10 bases left between them. The CDR3 spans 14 residues. Germline CDR1 is WNHNN and CDR2 is SYGVQD (reference sequence). CDR3 loop: CASSTGGNNSPLHF. CDR3 coding DNA: TGCGCCAGCAGTACCGGGGGCAATAATTCACCCCTCCACTTT.

This clonotype was recorded many times. The rearrangement uses TRBV27 and TRBJ1-1; no clear D gene. Germline V gene data show CDR1 as MNHEY and CDR2 as SMNVEV (reference sequence). This CDR3 is 16 amino acids long. V was shortened by 5 bases and J by 0 bases, with 16 bases between the two germline ends. CDR3 DNA: TGTGCCAGCAGTCCACGCTGGGGAGTAATGAACACTGAAGCTTTCTTT. Its protein is CASSPRWGVMNTEAFF.

The chain recombines TRBV7-9 with TRBJ2-1; weak D call: TRBD2 (6 bases). V lost 3 bases and J 8 bases, leaving 14 bases between the germline ends. This CDR3 has 14 residues. CDR1 is SEHNR, CDR2 FQNEAQ, per germline (reference sequence). CDR3 region: CASSLAGNSDEQFF. The DNA for the CDR3 is TGTGCCAGCAGCTTGGCGGGAAATTCGGATGAGCAGTTCTTC.

There are a few counts of this clonotype. The chain is built from TRBV19 and TRBJ1-5; TRBD1 matches 7 bases. The CDR3 sequence is 13 residues long. CDR1 and CDR2 from the germline V gene are LNHDA and SQIVND (reference sequence). Trimming cost V 7 bases and J 4 bases; bases outside gene matches: 4. The CDR3 DNA is TGTGCCAGTAATGACAGGGTGAATCAGCCCCAGCATTTT. Protein: CASNDRVNQPQHF.

This clonotype was detected many times. The chain couples TRBV15 to TRBJ2-7; 8 bases match TRBD1. Germline lookup yields CDR1 LNHNV and CDR2 YYDKDF (reference sequence). The CDR3 covers 16 residues. V shed 5 bases, J shed 3 bases, and the junction held 12 bases outside the gene matches. In DNA form, the CDR3 reads TGTGCCACCAGCGGCAGCAGGGGGCCGAAGGACTACGAGCAGTACTTC. Amino acids: CATSGSRGPKDYEQYF.